The entry that follows covers one T cell receptor (beta chain) sequence. Antigen specificity is unknown. This CDR3 region has 14 residues. V lost 7 bases to trimming and J lost 7 bases; unmatched junction nucleotides: 11. Germline CDR1 and CDR2: KGHSH and LQKENI. These data come from a study of beta chain features in type 1 diabetes. Study as a whole: Patients shared similar age, gender and cell yields with healthy donors. Across the samples, some 99 million sorted cells were examined in total.

Sorting produced populations that all topped 95% purity. Expressed TCRB transcripts were sequenced, since all the RNA that had been isolated was reverse transcribed. This table comes from immunoSEQ multiplex PCR, and its TCRdb copy is limited to in-frame clones, with some not included. The sample records some 250,000 clones, about a tenth being singletons. Study results and limitations: A moderate, significant TCRB CDR3 shortening appeared in type 1 diabetes across four CD4+ subsets. PCR might preferentially amplify shorter templates, equally in patients and controls.

This TCR was sampled from a man aged 25-45 years with type 1 diabetes. The V and J genes are TRBV18 and TRBJ2-5; 8 nucleotides agree with TRBD1. The sample taken for sequencing was naive CD4+ T cells from blood. The CDR3 protein is CASYPGTGFGTQYF. In nucleotides, the CDR3 is TGTGCCAGCTACCCCGGGACAGGTTTTGGGACCCAGTACTTC.